Each of the 23 T cell receptor beta chains below was sequenced from the same sample in a study of T cells in tuberculosis. Only in-frame clones appear in the TCRdb table, and some are missing; sequencing was by immunoSEQ multiplex PCR. Of approximately 88,000 clones listed, approximately 90% are singletons. Thawed, overnight-rested PBMC were stained with GMM-loaded CD1B tetramer, viability dye and anti-CD3, then sorted. The lipid loaded on the CD1B tetramers was C32 glucose monomycolate from Rhodococcus equi. Sample: CD1b-GMM tetramer-negative cells sorted from PBMCs. These receptors came from an adult woman with latent tuberculosis.

The chain links TRBV7-9 to TRBJ2-1, with D possibly being TRBD2 (5 bases). Trimming left V 5 bases short and J 9 bases short, with 14 bases between. The CDR3 contains 13 residues. Looked up from germline, CDR1 is SEHNR and CDR2 is FQNEAQ (reference sequence). CDR3 protein: CASSPRWSGEQFF. For the CDR3, the DNA is TGTGCCAGCAGCCCCCGGTGGAGCGGTGAGCAGTTCTTC.

The chain recombines TRBV6-4 with TRBJ2-3, with 8 nucleotides matching TRBD2. The CDR3 spans 16 residues. Germline values: CDR1 MRHNA, CDR2 SNTAGT. V lost 4 bases, J lost 2 bases, and 8 bases stayed unmatched. The CDR3 nucleotides are TGTGCCAGCAGTGCCAGCGGGGGAATTCTCACAGATACGCAGTATTTT. The encoded protein is CASSASGGILTDTQYF.

The chain employs TRBV10-2 and TRBJ1-2; perhaps TRBD1 as D (5 bases). Per germline, CDR1 WSHSY and CDR2 SAAADI. This CDR3 spans 13 amino acids. V was pared by 4 bases and J by 2 bases, with 8 bases between. The CDR3 DNA reads as TGCGCCAGCAGTGGGGGGGGGAACTATGGCTACACCTTC. Translated, it gives CASSGGGNYGYTF.

The chain couples TRBV11-2 to TRBJ2-1, with D possibly TRBD2 on 5 matching bases. The V end lost 3 bases, the J end lost 0 bases, and 9 bases lay between the germline ends. This CDR3 has 15 amino acids. Germline loops: CDR1 SGHAT, CDR2 FQNNGV. CDR3 in DNA: TGTGCCAGCAGCTTGGGTGGGAGCTCCTACAATGAGCAGTTCTTC. This translates into CASSLGGSSYNEQFF.

V and J are TRBV12-5 and TRBJ1-2, with D possibly being TRBD1 (5 bases). This CDR3 is built from 17 residues. V was shortened by 4 bases and J by 4 bases, with 22 bases between the two germline ends. The germline gives CDR1 LGHNT, CDR2 FRNRAP. DNA for the CDR3: TGTGCTAGTGGTTCCGTACTTCTGCAGGGAAAGACCTATGGCTACACCTTC. Its translation: CASGSVLLQGKTYGYTF.

The CDR3: CASSGPPGLAKEETQYF. DNA of the CDR3: TGTGCCAGCAGTGGGCCCCCCGGACTAGCTAAGGAAGAGACCCAGTACTTC. This rearrangement joins TRBV27 to TRBJ2-5; 8 nucleotides align to TRBD2. This CDR3 spans 17 amino acids. CDR1 is MNHEY, CDR2 SMNVEV, per germline (reference sequence). Trimming removed 5 bases from V and 3 bases from J; junction bases left unmatched: 14.

The chain couples TRBV11-1 to TRBJ2-3; 13 bases line up with TRBD2. CDR3 length: 19 amino acids. After removal of 1 base from V and 1 base from J, the junction contained 8 bases not matched to a gene. Germline loops: CDR1 SGHAT, CDR2 FQDESV (reference sequence). CDR3 protein: CASSLGLAGGPLRTDTQYF. The CDR3 nucleotides are TGTGCCAGCAGCTTAGGACTAGCGGGGGGCCCCCTCCGCACAGATACGCAGTATTTT.

This chain links TRBV5-1 with TRBJ2-3, with TRBD2 identical over 12 bases. V lost 0 bases and J lost 6; bases outside the gene matches: 5. The CDR3 consists of 16 residues. Germline assignment: CDR1 SGHRS and CDR2 YFSETQ. The CDR3 is CASSLALTSGGDTQYF. For the CDR3, the DNA is TGCGCCAGCAGCTTGGCCCTGACTAGCGGGGGTGATACGCAGTATTTT.

V and J are TRBV9 and TRBJ2-5; TRBD1 matches 11 bases. CDR1 is SGDLS and CDR2 is YYNGEE in the germline V gene. With 2 bases clipped from V and 4 bases from J, the junction kept 1 base outside the gene matches. The CDR3 covers 14 residues. The chain's CDR3 is CASSVGQGGETQYF. In nucleotides, the CDR3 is TGTGCCAGCAGCGTGGGACAGGGGGGAGAGACCCAGTACTTC. Together with reference TRBV9 and TRBJ2-5, the CDR3 gives the full variable domain: DSGVTQTPKHLITATGQRVTLRCSPRSGDLSVYWYQQSLDQGLQFLIQYYNGEERAKGNILERFSAQQFPDLHSELNLSSLELGDSALYFCASSVGQGGETQYFGPGTRLLVL.

V usage is TRBV28 and J usage is TRBJ2-5; 11 nucleotides match TRBD2. V trimming: 7 bases; J trimming: 5 bases; junction bases outside the gene matches: 12. The CDR3 totals 16 residues. Germline CDR1 is MDHEN and CDR2 is SYDVKM. The DNA of the CDR3 is TGTGCCAGCACCCACAGGGTAGCGGGGGGGCTGGAGACCCAGTACTTC. Translating gives CASTHRVAGGLETQYF.

The chain joins TRBV6-6 to TRBJ2-5; TRBD2 is a possible D gene (7 bases). Trimming stripped 6 bases from V and 4 bases from J, with 15 bases between. The germline gives CDR1 MNHNY, CDR2 SVGAGI (reference sequence). The CDR3 is 14 amino acids. The CDR3 is CASSLGGALETQYF. The CDR3 bases are TGTGCCAGCAGCCTGGGGGGGGCCTTAGAGACCCAGTACTTC.

This sequence joins TRBV6-1 and TRBJ1-5; D is unclear. The CDR3 is made up of 13 amino acids. Germline CDR1 is MNHNS and CDR2 is SASEGT. Trimming removed 7 bases from V and 1 base from J, with 8 bases in between. CDR3 DNA sequence: TGTGCCAGCAATCTCCAGAGCAATCAGCCCCAGCATTTT. As protein: CASNLQSNQPQHF.

This rearrangement joins TRBV10-3 to TRBJ2-2; 8 positions agree with TRBD2. The CDR3 length is 15 residues. Germline V gene sequence: CDR1 ENHRY, CDR2 SYGVKD. With V trimmed by 5 bases and J by 6 bases, 8 bases remained unmatched. CDR3 sequence (DNA): TGTGCCATCAGTATTACAGAGGGACTAGCCGGGGAGCTGTTTTTT. This translates into CAISITEGLAGELFF.

The CDR3 is CASSFDQGDSPLHF. For the CDR3, the DNA is TGTGCCAGCAGCTTCGACCAGGGGGATTCACCCCTCCACTTT. The chain uses TRBV7-8 and TRBJ1-6, with 7 nucleotides matching TRBD1. Looked up from germline, CDR1 is SGHVS and CDR2 is FQNEAQ. V dropped 3 bases and J dropped 8; count of bases not matched to a gene: 4. This CDR3 region has 14 residues. Full variable domain (outside the CDR3, taken from reference TRBV7-8 and TRBJ1-6): GAGVSQSPRYKVAKRGQDVALRCDPISGHVSLFWYQQALGQGPEFLTYFQNEAQLDKSGLPSDRFFAERPEGSVSTLKIQRTQQEDSAVYLCASSFDQGDSPLHFGNGTRLTVT.

The chain employs TRBV11-3 and TRBJ2-3; 9 nucleotides match TRBD2. The CDR3 loop spans 16 amino acids. Per germline, CDR1 SGHNT and CDR2 YENEEA. Trimming at V came to 3 bases and at J to 8 bases, leaving 12 bases not matched to a gene. CDR3 protein: CASSLSASGVLATQYF. CDR3 sequence (DNA): TGTGCCAGCAGCTTGTCCGCTAGCGGGGTCTTGGCTACGCAGTATTTT.

CDR3 sequence: CASSESSGGTFDTGELFF. CDR3 nucleotide sequence: TGCGCCAGCAGTGAGTCTAGCGGGGGCACTTTTGACACCGGGGAGCTGTTTTTT. The rearrangement joins TRBV10-1 to TRBJ2-2, with TRBD2 matching over 9 bases. There are 18 residues in the CDR3. CDR1 is WNHNN and CDR2 is SYGVQD in the germline V gene (reference sequence). Trimming cost V 0 bases and J 3 bases; bases outside gene matches: 8.

This chain joins TRBV29-1 and TRBJ2-2, with 7 bases aligning to TRBD2. Looked up from germline, CDR1 is SQVTM and CDR2 is ANQGSEA. There are 16 residues in the CDR3. Germline trimming cut 6 bases from V and 1 base from J; bases unmatched to any gene: 11. This CDR3 is CSVLGGGGLNTGELFF. The CDR3 nucleotides read TGCAGCGTCTTAGGTGGCGGGGGATTGAACACCGGGGAGCTGTTTTTT.

This sequence joins TRBV9 and TRBJ1-6; D gene unclear. V gave up 3 bases and J gave up 9 bases, with 13 bases separating them. Germline V gives CDR1 SGDLS, CDR2 YYNGEE. CDR3 length: 14 residues. The CDR3 reads CASSELVPGSPLHF. In DNA form, the CDR3 reads TGTGCCAGCAGCGAGCTGGTTCCGGGTTCACCCCTCCACTTT.

This clone was recorded once. The gene calls are TRBV7-8 and TRBJ2-7; TRBD2 is a possible D gene (6 bases). The CDR3 is made up of 16 amino acids. Deletions cut 1 base from V and 0 bases from J, with 13 bases between. Germline-derived CDR1 and CDR2 are SGHVS and FQNEAQ. CDR3 loop: CASSLGLRGTSYEQYF. CDR3 coding DNA: TGTGCCAGCAGCTTAGGGCTACGGGGGACCTCCTACGAGCAGTACTTC. Supplemented by reference TRBV7-8 and TRBJ2-7, the full variable domain reads GAGVSQSPRYKVAKRGQDVALRCDPISGHVSLFWYQQALGQGPEFLTYFQNEAQLDKSGLPSDRFFAERPEGSVSTLKIQRTQQEDSAVYLCASSLGLRGTSYEQYFGPGTRLTVT.

The V call is TRBV6-1, the J call TRBJ2-7; 8 bases are shared with TRBD1. This CDR3 contains 16 residues. V shed 0 bases and J 3 bases; nucleotides not matched to a gene: 7. The germline V gene has CDR1 MNHNS and CDR2 SASEGT. CDR3 sequence: CASSEAWGTGRYEQYF. CDR3 sequence (DNA): TGTGCCAGCAGTGAAGCTTGGGGGACAGGACGCTACGAGCAGTACTTC.

This clone was detected a few times. This chain connects TRBV7-9 to TRBJ2-5; a possible D gene is TRBD2 (6 bases). Trimming removed 3 bases from V and 11 bases from J, with 13 bases in between. The CDR3 runs to 12 residues. Germline-derived CDR1 and CDR2 are SEHNR and FQNEAQ (reference sequence). CDR3 nucleotides: TGTGCCAGCAGCTTCCCAGGAGGGGAGCAGTACTTC. Its protein product is CASSFPGGEQYF. Together with reference TRBV7-9 and TRBJ2-5, the CDR3 gives the full variable domain: DTGVSQNPRHKITKRGQNVTFRCDPISEHNRLYWYRQTLGQGPEFLTYFQNEAQLEKSRLLSDRFSAERPKGSFSTLEIQRTEQGDSAMYLCASSFPGGEQYFGPGTRLLVL.

The sample holds one count of this clone. This chain joins TRBV19 and TRBJ1-2; D is undetermined. The CDR3 is 15 residues long. Trimming left V 0 bases short and J 2 bases short, with 10 bases between. Germline V gene lookup returns CDR1 LNHDA and CDR2 SQIVND (reference sequence). CDR3 bases: TGTGCCAGTAGTATAGATCGGGAAGGGAACTATGGCTACACCTTC. Translation: CASSIDREGNYGYTF.

The gene calls are TRBV7-6 and TRBJ2-2; TRBD2 matches 13 bases. Per the germline V gene, CDR1 is SGHVS and CDR2 is FNYEAQ. V lost 5 bases to trimming and J lost 4 bases; unmatched junction nucleotides: 10. CDR3 length: 18 amino acids. CDR3 sequence reads: CASSTGTSGTPGTGELFF. Written as DNA, the CDR3 is TGTGCCAGCAGCACCGGGACTAGCGGGACCCCCGGCACCGGGGAGCTGTTTTTT.